This T cell receptor (beta chain) appears in the sequencing data of a study of beta chain features in type 1 diabetes. Trimming cost V 4 bases and J 3 bases, with 10 bases left between them. Germline assignment: CDR1 SGHTA and CDR2 FQGNSA. The CDR3 is 15 amino acids. Regarding the study as a whole: Lower insertion and higher deletion counts appeared at VDJ junctions in type 1 diabetes patients. In every one of the four CD4+ subsets, TCRB CDR3s were moderately but significantly shorter in Type 1 diabetes patients.

On this clone: Antigen: not known.

Isolated RNA was reverse transcribed in full, so expressed TCRB transcripts were sequenced. The data were produced by immunoSEQ multiplex PCR, yet TCRdb's version contains in-frame clones alone and is incomplete. This sample carries 600,000 to 700,000 clones, 12% of them seen once, and the ten largest clones take about 0.11%. The sequence was collected from a man between 25 and 39 years old with type 1 diabetes. The source material was naive CD4+ T cells from blood. The chain recombines TRBV7-2 with TRBJ2-6; no definite D call. The chain's CDR3 is CASSSYGRGANVLTF. The CDR3 DNA reads TGTGCCAGCAGCTCATACGGCCGTGGGGCCAACGTCCTGACTTTC.